This is a list of T cell receptor beta chains from one sample in a study of blood T cell repertoires in COVID-19. Using immunoSEQ multiplex PCR, the repertoire was profiled, and TCRdb retains in-frame clones only, with some absent. The sample carries 150,000 or so clones, over 65% recorded once. Sequencing was done on a sample of PBMCs or T cells enriched from blood (not recorded which). The receptor source for this set is a woman aged 50 to 60 who had recovered from COVID-19. Each CDR3 is given with its conserved first and last residue. A D gene is named only where the DNA matches it firmly. Clone sizes are given selectively: once, few, many, or a class where the clone is expanded.

>15|NA|TRBV20-1|TRBJ2-7|NA
TGCAGTGCTAGTCCCCAGATACGGGGTTCCTACGAGCAGTACTTC
CSASPQIRGSYEQYF
>16|TRBD2|TRBV29-1|TRBJ2-5|once
TGCAGCGTTGACGGACGGAGACGGGGGGTTCAAGAGACCCAGTACTTC
CSVDGRRRGVQETQYF
>16|NA|TRBV5-6|TRBJ1-5|NA
TGTGCCAGCAGCTTCAAAGGGGAAGGTAGCAATCAGCCCCAGCATTTT
CASSFKGEGSNQPQHF
>15|NA|TRBV5-4|TRBJ2-2|NA
TGTGCCAGCAGCACCGGGAGATCACCGACCGGGGAGCTGTTTTTT
CASSTGRSPTGELFF
>15|NA|TRBV10-3|TRBJ2-1|NA
TGTGCCATCAGTGAAGCGGCCAGCTCCTACAATGAGCAGTTCTTC
CAISEAASSYNEQFF
>14|NA|TRBV5-6|TRBJ2-3|NA
TGTGCCAGCAGCATACAGTTTCGCACAGATACGCAGTATTTT
CASSIQFRTDTQYF
>12|NA|TRBV29-1|TRBJ2-5|NA
TGCAGCGTCGATATAGAGAGGGAGACCCAGTACTTC
CSVDIERETQYF
>17|NA|TRBV4-1|TRBJ2-2|NA
TGCGCCAGCAGCCAAGAGCGGGCTAGCTTGAACACCGGGGAGCTGTTTTTT
CASSQERASLNTGELFF
>13|NA|TRBV4-1|TRBJ2-7|few
TGCGCCAGCAGCCAAGAGGGGGCCGCCCTAAAGTACTTC
CASSQEGAALKYF
>15|TRBD2|TRBV5-4|TRBJ2-2|NA
TGTGCCAGCAGCTCCCTGACTAGCCTGTTTGGGGAGCTGTTTTTT
CASSSLTSLFGELFF
>16|TRBD1|TRBV7-2|TRBJ1-2|NA
TGTGCCAGCACCCCCCCCGGGTACAGGGGGAACTATGGCTACACCTTC
CASTPPGYRGNYGYTF
>15|NA|TRBV4-2|TRBJ1-3|NA
TGTGCCAGCAGCCAAGAACCAGGGGCGAGGAACACCATATATTTT
CASSQEPGARNTIYF
>12|NA|TRBV11-2|TRBJ1-2|NA
TGTGCCAGCAGCCAGGGTATCTATGGCTACACCTTC
CASSQGIYGYTF
>15|NA|TRBV5-8|TRBJ1-6|NA
TGTGCCAGCAGCTTGGACCCAGGGGTGGGCTCACCCCTCCACTTT
CASSLDPGVGSPLHF
>16|TRBD1|TRBV11-2|TRBJ1-2|NA
TGTGCCAGCACCCTTACGCAAACAACAGGGGTTTTTGGCTACACCTTC
CASTLTQTTGVFGYTF
>16|TRBD2|TRBV19|TRBJ2-5|NA
TGTGCCAGTAGTATACAAAGCGGGGGGGAGCGAGAGACCCAGTACTTC
CASSIQSGGERETQYF
>14|NA|TRBV5-1|TRBJ2-1|NA
TGCGCCAGCAGCTTGGTATCCGCGGAGGATGAGCAGTTCTTC
CASSLVSAEDEQFF